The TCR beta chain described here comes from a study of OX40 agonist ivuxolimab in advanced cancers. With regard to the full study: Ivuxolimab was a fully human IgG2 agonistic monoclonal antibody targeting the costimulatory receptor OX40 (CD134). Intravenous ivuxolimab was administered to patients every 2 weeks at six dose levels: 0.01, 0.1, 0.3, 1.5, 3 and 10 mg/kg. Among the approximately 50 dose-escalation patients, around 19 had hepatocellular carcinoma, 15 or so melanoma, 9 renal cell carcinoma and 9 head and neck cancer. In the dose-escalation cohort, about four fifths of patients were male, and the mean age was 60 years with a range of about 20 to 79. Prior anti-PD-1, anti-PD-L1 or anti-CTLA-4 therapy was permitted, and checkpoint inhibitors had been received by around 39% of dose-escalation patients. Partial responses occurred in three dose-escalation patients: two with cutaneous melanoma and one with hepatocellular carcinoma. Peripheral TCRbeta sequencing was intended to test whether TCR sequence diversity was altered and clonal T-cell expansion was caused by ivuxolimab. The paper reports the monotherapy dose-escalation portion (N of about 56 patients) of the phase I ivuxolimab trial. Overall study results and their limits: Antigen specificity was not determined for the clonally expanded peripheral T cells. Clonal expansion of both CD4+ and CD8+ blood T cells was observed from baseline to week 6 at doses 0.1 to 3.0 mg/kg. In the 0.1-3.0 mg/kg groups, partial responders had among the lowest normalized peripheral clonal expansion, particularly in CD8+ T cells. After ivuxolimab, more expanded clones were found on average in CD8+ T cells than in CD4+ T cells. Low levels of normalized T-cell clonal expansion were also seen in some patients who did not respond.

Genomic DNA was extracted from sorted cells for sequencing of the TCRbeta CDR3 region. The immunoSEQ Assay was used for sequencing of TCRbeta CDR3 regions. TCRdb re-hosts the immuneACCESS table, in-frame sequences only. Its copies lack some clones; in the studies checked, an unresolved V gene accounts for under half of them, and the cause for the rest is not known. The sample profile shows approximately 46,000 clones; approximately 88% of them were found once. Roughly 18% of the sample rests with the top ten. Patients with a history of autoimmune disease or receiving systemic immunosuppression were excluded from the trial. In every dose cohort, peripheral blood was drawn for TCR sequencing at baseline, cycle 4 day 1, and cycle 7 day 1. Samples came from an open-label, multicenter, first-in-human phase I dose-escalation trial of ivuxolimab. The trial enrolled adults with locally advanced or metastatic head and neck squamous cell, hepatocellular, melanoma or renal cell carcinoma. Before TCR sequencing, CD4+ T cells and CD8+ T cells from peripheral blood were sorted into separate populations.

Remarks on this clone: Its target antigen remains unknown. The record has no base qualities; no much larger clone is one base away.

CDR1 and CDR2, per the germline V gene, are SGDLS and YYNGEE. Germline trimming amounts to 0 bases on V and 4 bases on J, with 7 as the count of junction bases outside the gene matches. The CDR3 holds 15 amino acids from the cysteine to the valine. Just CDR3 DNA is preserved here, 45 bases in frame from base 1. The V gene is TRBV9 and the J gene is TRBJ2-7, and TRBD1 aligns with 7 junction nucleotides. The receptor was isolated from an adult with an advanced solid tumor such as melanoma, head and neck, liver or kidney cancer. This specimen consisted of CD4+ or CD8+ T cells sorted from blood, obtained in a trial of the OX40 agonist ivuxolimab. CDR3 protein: CASSVGAGGAYEQYV. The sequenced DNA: TGTGCCAGCAGCGTAGGGGCAGGGGGAGCGTACGAGCAGTACGTC.